The 13 T cell receptor beta chains listed next were all sequenced from one sample in a study of PD-L1 blockade in urothelial cancer. Assay used: immunoSEQ multiplex PCR; TCRdb lists only in-frame clones, some missing. The sample includes about 50,000 clones, around 72% of them seen just once. Time point denoted: pretreatment peripheral blood. The sequencing used PBMCs, collected around atezolizumab (anti-PD-L1) treatment. These TCRs come from a man between 65 and 85 years old with urothelial cancer.

This clone showed up just a few times. The chain is built from TRBV4-1 and TRBJ1-2; D not resolved. Trimming took 4 bases from V and 3 from J, leaving 15 bases between them. CDR3 length: 15 residues. Germline CDR1 reads MGHRA; CDR2 reads YSYEKL. The CDR3 coding sequence is TGCGCCAGCAGCCTTACCGAAACAGATCACTATGGCTACACCTTC. Its translation is CASSLTETDHYGYTF.

The chain combines TRBV15 with TRBJ1-1; D perhaps matches TRBD1 (6 bases). Between the trimmed V and J ends, which lost 3 bases and 4 bases, there was a span of 15 bases. CDR1 and CDR2 (germline): LNHNV, YYDKDF (reference sequence). The CDR3 sequence is 15 residues long. CDR3 loop: CATSSFGQSGTEAFF. CDR3 nucleotide sequence: TGTGCCACCAGCAGCTTTGGACAGTCGGGCACTGAAGCTTTCTTT.

The rearrangement links TRBV5-1 to TRBJ2-3; the match to TRBD2 covers 11 bases. The CDR3 length is 15 residues. V lost 4 bases to trimming and J lost 4 bases; unmatched junction nucleotides: 5. Germline assignment: CDR1 SGHRS and CDR2 YFSETQ. CDR3 region: CASSPGTSGPDTQYF. CDR3 coding DNA: TGCGCCAGCAGCCCAGGGACTAGCGGACCAGATACGCAGTATTTT.

This clone was seen a handful of times. The chain uses TRBV4-1 and TRBJ1-1; 8 positions match TRBD1. The CDR3 sequence is 16 residues long. In germline, CDR1 is MGHRA, CDR2 YSYEKL. Germline trimming cut 2 bases from V and 2 bases from J; bases unmatched to any gene: 7. In DNA form, the CDR3 reads TGCGCCAGCAGCCAAACCTCGACAGGGGTTAACACTGAAGCTTTCTTT. It specifies CASSQTSTGVNTEAFF.

The genes are TRBV2 and TRBJ2-1; D might be TRBD1 (6 bases). CDR3 size: 11 residues. V was pared by 9 bases and J by 7 bases, with 10 bases between. Germline loops: CDR1 SNHLY, CDR2 FYNNEI. CDR3 sequence reads: CASLRGNEQFF. In DNA form, the CDR3 reads TGTGCCAGTCTAAGGGGGAATGAGCAGTTCTTC.

V usage is TRBV11-2 and J usage is TRBJ1-6; possibly TRBD1 for D (5 bases). Germline CDR1 SGHAT, CDR2 FQNNGV. V gave up 0 bases and J gave up 11 bases, with 14 bases separating them. CDR3 length equals 15 residues. CDR3: CASSLDQQVHTPLHF. CDR3 nucleotide sequence: TGTGCCAGCAGCTTAGATCAACAGGTACACACACCCCTCCACTTT.

This clone appeared once. The gene calls are TRBV4-3 and TRBJ2-5, with TRBD1 identical over 8 bases. The CDR3 runs 15 residues. Germline-derived CDR1 and CDR2 are LGHNA and YSLEER. V dropped 0 bases and J dropped 7; count of bases not matched to a gene: 7. CDR3 sequence reads: CASSQESGGAGTQYF. The CDR3 DNA reads TGCGCCAGCAGCCAAGAATCAGGGGGCGCAGGGACCCAGTACTTC.

The rearrangement uses TRBV7-8 and TRBJ2-3, with D maybe TRBD2 (7 bases). The CDR3 runs to 17 residues. Germline loops: CDR1 SGHVS, CDR2 FQNEAQ. With 5 bases removed from V and 3 bases from J, the gap between germline ends came to 21 bases. The CDR3 here is CASSQRSRGGHTDTQYF. DNA for the CDR3: TGTGCCAGCAGCCAAAGATCCCGCGGGGGACATACAGATACGCAGTATTTT.

This clone was counted between two and nine times. V and J are TRBV5-1 and TRBJ2-5, with 13 bases matching TRBD2. CDR3 length: 15 residues. After removal of 6 bases from V and 2 bases from J, the junction contained 4 bases not matched to a gene. The germline V gene encodes CDR1 SGHRS and CDR2 YFSETQ. Here the CDR3 reads CASKWTSGGQETQYF. For the CDR3, the DNA is TGCGCCAGCAAATGGACTAGCGGGGGTCAAGAGACCCAGTACTTC.

The chain links TRBV9 to TRBJ2-3; D may be TRBD2 (6 bases). In germline, CDR1 is SGDLS, CDR2 YYNGEE. There are 15 residues in the CDR3. The V end lost 3 bases, the J end lost 1 base, and 12 bases lay between the germline ends. In DNA form, the CDR3 reads TGTGCCAGCAGCGCCGATAGCGGCCGCACAGATACGCAGTATTTT. Translation: CASSADSGRTDTQYF. The full variable domain, in which reference TRBV9 and TRBJ2-3 provide the parts outside the CDR3, is DSGVTQTPKHLITATGQRVTLRCSPRSGDLSVYWYQQSLDQGLQFLIQYYNGEERAKGNILERFSAQQFPDLHSELNLSSLELGDSALYFCASSADSGRTDTQYFGPGTRLTVL.

The rearrangement joins TRBV11-2 to TRBJ2-7, with D perhaps matching TRBD1 (5 bases). V was shortened by 2 bases and J by 3 bases, with 17 bases between the two germline ends. Germline loops: CDR1 SGHAT, CDR2 FQNNGV. This CDR3 is 16 amino acids long. CDR3 residues: CASSLNPGQGVYEQYF. The CDR3 DNA reads TGTGCCAGCAGCTTAAATCCGGGCCAGGGCGTCTACGAGCAGTACTTC.

This clone was picked up a small number of times. This chain uses TRBV5-1 with TRBJ1-2; 8 bases are a match to TRBD1. The J segment lost 7 bases and the V segment lost 4 bases, leaving 6 bases of the junction unmatched. Germline V gives CDR1 SGHRS, CDR2 YFSETQ. CDR3 length: 13 residues. In DNA form, the CDR3 reads TGCGCCAGCAGCCCGACAGGGGATACTGGCTACACCTTC. Translation: CASSPTGDTGYTF. Full variable domain (remainder filled in from reference TRBV5-1 and TRBJ1-2): KAGVTQTPRYLIKTRGQQVTLSCSPISGHRSVSWYQQTPGQGLQFLFEYFSETQRNKGNFPGRFSGRQFSNSRSEMNVSTLELGDSALYLCASSPTGDTGYTFGSGTRLTVV.

The rearrangement uses TRBV21-1 and TRBJ2-1; TRBD2 is the table's D call, not checked against the DNA. TRBV21-1 is a known pseudogene. The CDR3 runs to 14 residues. The CDR3 sequence is CASSLRRTWNEQFF. CDR3 DNA sequence: TGTGCCAGCAGCCTCAGGAGGACTTGGAATGAGCAGTTCTTC.